The 22 T cell receptor beta chains listed next were all sequenced from one sample in a study of blood T cell repertoires in COVID-19. The assay was immunoSEQ multiplex PCR, and TCRdb's table has in-frame clones only and misses some. The repertoire has 150,000 to 200,000 clones, about 90% of them found once; the top ten carry 20% to 25%. What was sequenced was peripheral blood. These TCRs come from a man aged 55 to 70 with active or convalescent COVID-19.

CDR3 amino acids: CASSQESSKKLFF. CDR3 bases: TGTGCCAGCAGCCAAGAGTCTAGCAAGAAGCTGTTTTTT. The gene calls are TRBV3-1 (or the pseudogene TRBV3-2) and TRBJ2-2, with D tentatively TRBD2 (5 bases). V lost 0 bases to trimming and J lost 12 bases, with 11 bases between them. The germline gives CDR1 LGHDT, CDR2 YNNKEL (reference sequence). This CDR3 comprises 13 residues.

The chain is built from TRBV5-1 and TRBJ1-1; possibly TRBD1 for D (6 bases). The CDR3 has 15 residues. Germline CDR1 SGHRS, CDR2 YFSETQ. V was trimmed by 0 bases and J by 1 base, leaving 10 bases between them. CDR3 amino acids: CASSLAGARNTEAFF. Written as DNA, the CDR3 is TGCGCCAGCAGCTTGGCAGGGGCCCGGAACACTGAAGCTTTCTTT. The complete variable domain, with remaining parts taken from reference TRBV5-1 and TRBJ1-1, reads KAGVTQTPRYLIKTRGQQVTLSCSPISGHRSVSWYQQTPGQGLQFLFEYFSETQRNKGNFPGRFSGRQFSNSRSEMNVSTLELGDSALYLCASSLAGARNTEAFFGQGTRLTVV.

In this sample, this clone turned up once. The chain carries TRBV5-8 and TRBJ1-1; TRBD1 matches 8 bases. The CDR3 spans 17 residues. Germline V gene data show CDR1 as SGHTS and CDR2 as YDEGEE. The V gene end was trimmed by 4 bases and the J gene end by 1 base; junction bases not matched to a gene: 12. The CDR3 DNA follows: TGTGCCAGCAGCACACCGGACAGGGATAATTCGAACACTGAAGCTTTCTTT. Residues: CASSTPDRDNSNTEAFF.

V usage is TRBV12-2 and J usage is TRBJ2-2; no DNA check was done on the table's D call, TRBD2. TRBV12-2 is termed a pseudogene. This CDR3 region has 18 residues. The CDR3: CASRLALCLKLGAGELFF. CDR3 bases: TGTGCAAGTCGCTTAGCGTTGTGTCTAAAACTTGGTGCCGGGGAGCTGTTTTTT.

The chain couples TRBV7-9 to TRBJ2-2, with 10 positions matching TRBD2. V lost 5 bases, J lost 5 bases, and 8 bases stayed unmatched. The CDR3 loop spans 16 amino acids. Germline CDR1 SEHNR, CDR2 FQNEAQ (reference sequence). The CDR3 region has the DNA TGTGCCAGCAGCAATCAGCGGGGGGGCCATACCGGGGAGCTGTTTTTT. Encoded protein: CASSNQRGGHTGELFF.

The V and J genes are TRBV29-1 and TRBJ1-2; D perhaps matches TRBD1 (5 bases). Germline lookup yields CDR1 SQVTM and CDR2 ANQGSEA. CDR3 length: 12 residues. The V end was cut by 4 bases, the J end by 6 bases, with 12 bases between. The CDR3 bases are TGCAGCGTTGTGGGGCAAATACATGGCTACACCTTC. Protein: CSVVGQIHGYTF.

CDR3 sequence reads: CASSLASGAYNEQFF. The CDR3 DNA sequence: TGCGCCAGCAGCTTGGCTAGCGGGGCCTACAATGAGCAGTTCTTC. V gene TRBV5-1 combines with J gene TRBJ2-1; 9 bases agree with TRBD2. The CDR3 length is 15 residues. V lost 0 bases, J lost 2 bases, and 0 bases stayed unmatched. Per the germline V gene, CDR1 is SGHRS and CDR2 is YFSETQ.

The chain is built from TRBV12-5 and TRBJ2-1, with 7 bases matching TRBD2. V gave up 3 bases and J gave up 4 bases; unmatched junction bases: 9. The length of the CDR3 is 16 residues. Germline CDR1 reads LGHNT; CDR2 reads FRNRAP. CDR3 region: CASGFGGLSGYNEQFF. In DNA, the CDR3 is TGTGCTAGTGGTTTTGGGGGACTAAGCGGATACAATGAGCAGTTCTTC.

This chain joins TRBV16 and TRBJ1-6; a weak D match, TRBD1 (6 bases). Per germline, CDR1 KGHSY and CDR2 FQNENV. Trimming left V 2 bases short and J 7 bases short, with 12 bases between. The CDR3 extends over 15 amino acids. CDR3 bases: TGTGCCAGCAGCCAAGGGGGTCAGGGGAATTCACCCCTCCACTTT. This encodes CASSQGGQGNSPLHF. Full variable domain (remainder filled in from reference TRBV16 and TRBJ1-6): GEEVAQTPKHLVRGEGQKAKLYCAPIKGHSYVFWYQQVLKNEFKFLISFQNENVFDETGMPKERFSAKCLPNSPCSLEIQATKLEDSAVYFCASSQGGQGNSPLHFGNGTRLTVT.

This clone was observed once. The chain uses TRBV9 and TRBJ1-4, with D hard to call. Trimming took off 3 bases at V and 7 bases at J, with 13 bases between the two ends. Germline V CDR1 and CDR2: SGDLS, YYNGEE. There are 14 residues in the CDR3. CDR3: CASSERVLGEKLFF. In DNA form, the CDR3 reads TGTGCCAGCAGCGAACGGGTCTTAGGTGAAAAACTGTTTTTT.

The chain couples TRBV19 to TRBJ1-2, with TRBD1 matching over 7 bases. This CDR3 is 14 amino acids long. Looked up from germline, CDR1 is LNHDA and CDR2 is SQIVND (reference sequence). Germline trimming cut 6 bases from V and 0 bases from J; bases unmatched to any gene: 4. Here the CDR3 reads CASSRGSTNYGYTF. CDR3 coding DNA: TGTGCCAGTAGCAGGGGGAGCACTAACTATGGCTACACCTTC.

This clone was found once. The CDR3 protein is CASSFGTGVRMNTEAFF. In DNA, the CDR3 is TGCGCCAGCAGCTTTGGGACAGGGGTGAGAATGAACACTGAAGCTTTCTTT. The chain employs TRBV5-1 and TRBJ1-1, with TRBD1 matching over 10 bases. Looked up from germline, CDR1 is SGHRS and CDR2 is YFSETQ. After removal of 2 bases from V and 0 bases from J, the junction contained 7 bases not matched to a gene. CDR3 length equals 17 residues.

The CDR3 region has the DNA TGTGCCAGCAGTACGGGCTACGAGCAGTACTTC. It codes for CASSTGYEQYF. V is TRBV6-6 and J is TRBJ2-7; D gene uncertain. The CDR3 extends over 11 amino acids. Germline V gives CDR1 MNHNY, CDR2 SVGAGI (reference sequence). V lost 5 bases and J 3 bases, leaving 5 bases between the germline ends.

The chain recombines TRBV4-2 with TRBJ1-1, with a weak D call TRBD1 (5 bases). Trimming removed 0 bases at V and 0 bases at J, with 8 bases between. The germline CDR1 and CDR2 sequences are LGHNA and YNFKEQ. There are 15 residues in the CDR3. The CDR3 DNA reads as TGTGCCAGCAGCCAAGAAGGACACATGAACACTGAAGCTTTCTTT. This sequence encodes CASSQEGHMNTEAFF.

The genes are TRBV10-3 and TRBJ1-5; D might be TRBD1 (6 bases). Germline-derived CDR1 and CDR2 are ENHRY and SYGVKD. The CDR3 consists of 14 residues. Deletions cut 4 bases from V and 2 bases from J, with 9 bases between. CDR3 in DNA: TGTGCCATCAGTGCAGGGGCTGGCAATCAGCCCCAGCATTTT. Its protein product is CAISAGAGNQPQHF.

V and J are TRBV6-6 and TRBJ1-4, with D hard to call. Per the germline V gene, CDR1 is MNHNY and CDR2 is SVGAGI (reference sequence). The ends were cut back, 2 bases at V and 7 bases at J, with 5 bases in the middle. The CDR3 loop spans 12 amino acids. The CDR3 region is CASSYGPEKLFF. As DNA, the CDR3 is TGTGCCAGCAGTTACGGCCCTGAAAAACTGTTTTTT.

This chain connects TRBV19 to TRBJ2-3; 8 bases fit TRBD1. Germline-derived CDR1 and CDR2 are LNHDA and SQIVND (reference sequence). The CDR3 length is 13 residues. With V trimmed by 9 bases and J by 1 base, 3 bases remained unmatched. In DNA form, the CDR3 reads TGTGCCAGCTCCAGGGGGCGCACAGATACGCAGTATTTT. Amino acid sequence: CASSRGRTDTQYF.

A single count supports this clone. An end of the junction differs from the germline gene, which may be a read error. The V call is TRBV6-1, the J call TRBJ2-1, with a weak D call TRBD1 (6 bases). The CDR3 covers 11 residues. Per the germline V gene, CDR1 is MNHNS and CDR2 is SASEGT. The CDR3 DNA reads as TGTGCCAGCAGTGAATGGACAGAGCGGTTCTTC. As protein: CASSEWTERFF.

The J gene is TRBJ1-5, the V gene TRBV5-6; a possible D gene is TRBD1 (6 bases). Trimming pared 4 bases from V and 1 base from J, leaving 18 bases between. Germline loops: CDR1 SGHDT, CDR2 YYEEEE. The CDR3 has 17 residues. The CDR3 reads CASSRLQGIDSNQPQHF. The CDR3, as DNA: TGTGCCAGCAGCCGATTACAGGGTATCGACAGCAATCAGCCCCAGCATTTT. The variable domain in full, with the rest retrieved from reference TRBV5-6 and TRBJ1-5, is DAGVTQSPTHLIKTRGQQVTLRCSPKSGHDTVSWYQQALGQGPQFIFQYYEEEERQRGNFPDRFSGHQFPNYSSELNVNALLLGDSALYLCASSRLQGIDSNQPQHFGDGTRLSIL.

The chain uses TRBV11-2 and TRBJ2-5, with D maybe TRBD1 (5 bases). CDR3 length: 16 amino acids. Trimming took off 3 bases at V and 0 bases at J, with 14 bases between the two ends. Germline V lookup: CDR1 SGHAT, CDR2 FQNNGV. The CDR3 DNA reads TGTGCCAGCAGCTTGGACACCCGCTTTTACCAAGAGACCCAGTACTTC. This sequence encodes CASSLDTRFYQETQYF.

The rearrangement joins TRBV19 to TRBJ1-5; a possible D gene is TRBD1 (5 bases). Germline-derived CDR1 and CDR2 are LNHDA and SQIVND (reference sequence). The CDR3 is 13 amino acids. The V and J ends lost 6 bases and 7 bases respectively, with 13 bases between them. CDR3 DNA sequence: TGTGCCAGTAGAGGGCAGGGTACGCAGCCCCAGCATTTT. The encoded protein is CASRGQGTQPQHF.

This rearrangement joins TRBV6-5 to TRBJ1-1, with D perhaps matching TRBD1 (6 bases). The CDR3 consists of 12 residues. In germline, CDR1 is MNHEY, CDR2 SVGAGI. V lost 7 bases to trimming and J lost 7 bases, with 13 bases between them. The CDR3 sequence is CASTPGQNEAFF. The CDR3 nucleotides are TGTGCCAGCACGCCGGGACAAAATGAAGCTTTCTTT.